Sequencing of this T cell receptor (beta chain) was carried out in a study of OX40 agonist ivuxolimab in advanced cancers. Sampling times: baseline, cycle 4 day 1, cycle 7 day 1. Profiling relied on immunoSEQ multiplex PCR, and the TCRdb table lists in-frame clones only, not all of them. Here the sample spans roughly 65,000 clones, around four fifths being singletons. This clone was seen a single time. What it binds is not known. Findings of the study overall: Doses of 0.1 to 3.0 mg/kg were accompanied by clonal expansion of CD4+ and CD8+ blood T cells by week 6.

Germline-derived CDR1 and CDR2 are SEHNR and FQNEAQ (reference sequence). The V end lost 8 bases, the J end lost 6 bases, and 12 bases lay between the germline ends. This CDR3 is built from 12 residues. This rearrangement joins TRBV7-9 to TRBJ2-3; D not resolved. This material consisted of CD4+ or CD8+ T cells sorted from blood, taken in a trial of the OX40 agonist ivuxolimab. The clonotype comes from an adult with an advanced solid tumor such as melanoma, head and neck, liver or kidney cancer. CDR3 nucleotide sequence: TGTGCCAGCGCCTCTGGCTGGGATACGCAGTATTTT. Amino acid sequence: CASASGWDTQYF.